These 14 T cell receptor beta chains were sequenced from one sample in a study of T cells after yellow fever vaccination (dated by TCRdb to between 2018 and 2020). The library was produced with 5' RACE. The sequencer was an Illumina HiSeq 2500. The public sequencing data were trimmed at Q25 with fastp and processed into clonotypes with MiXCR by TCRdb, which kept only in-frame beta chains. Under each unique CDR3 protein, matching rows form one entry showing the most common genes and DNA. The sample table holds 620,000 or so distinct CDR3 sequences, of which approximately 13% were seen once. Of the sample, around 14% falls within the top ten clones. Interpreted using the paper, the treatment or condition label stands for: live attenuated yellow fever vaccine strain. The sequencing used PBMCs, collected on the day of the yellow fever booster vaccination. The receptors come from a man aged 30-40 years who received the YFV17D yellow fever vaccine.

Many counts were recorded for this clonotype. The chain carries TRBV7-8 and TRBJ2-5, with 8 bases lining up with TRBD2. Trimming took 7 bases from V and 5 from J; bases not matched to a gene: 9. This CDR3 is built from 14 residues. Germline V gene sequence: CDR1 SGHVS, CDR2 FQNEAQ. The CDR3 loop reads CASTPSGSGETQYF. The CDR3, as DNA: TGTGCCAGCACCCCCAGCGGGAGTGGCGAGACCCAGTACTTC.

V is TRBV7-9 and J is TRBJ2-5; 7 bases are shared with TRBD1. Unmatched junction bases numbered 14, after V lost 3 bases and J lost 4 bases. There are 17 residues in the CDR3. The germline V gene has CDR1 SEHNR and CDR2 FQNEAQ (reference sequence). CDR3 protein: CASSFDPPGGVRETQYF. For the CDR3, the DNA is TGTGCCAGCAGCTTCGACCCACCAGGGGGAGTGCGAGAGACCCAGTACTTC.

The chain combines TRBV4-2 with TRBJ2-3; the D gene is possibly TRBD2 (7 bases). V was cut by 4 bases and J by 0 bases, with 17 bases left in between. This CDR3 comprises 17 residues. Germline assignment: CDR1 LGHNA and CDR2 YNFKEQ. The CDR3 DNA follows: TGTGCCAGCAGCCGGGGGGGGCGGGGGTCTAGCACAGATACGCAGTATTTT. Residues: CASSRGGRGSSTDTQYF.

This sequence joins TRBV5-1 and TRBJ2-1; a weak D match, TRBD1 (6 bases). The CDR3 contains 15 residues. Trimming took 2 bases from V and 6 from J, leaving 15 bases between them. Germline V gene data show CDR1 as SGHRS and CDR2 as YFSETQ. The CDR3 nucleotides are TGCGCCAGCAGCTTCGGCCAGGGGCAAACCAATGAGCAGTTCTTC. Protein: CASSFGQGQTNEQFF.

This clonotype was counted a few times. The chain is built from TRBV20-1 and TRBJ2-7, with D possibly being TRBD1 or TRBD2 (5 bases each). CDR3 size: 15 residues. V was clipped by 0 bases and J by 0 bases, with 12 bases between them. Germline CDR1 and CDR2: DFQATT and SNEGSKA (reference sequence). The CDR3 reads CSARERDGFSYEQYF. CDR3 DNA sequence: TGCAGTGCTAGAGAAAGGGACGGATTCTCCTACGAGCAGTACTTC.

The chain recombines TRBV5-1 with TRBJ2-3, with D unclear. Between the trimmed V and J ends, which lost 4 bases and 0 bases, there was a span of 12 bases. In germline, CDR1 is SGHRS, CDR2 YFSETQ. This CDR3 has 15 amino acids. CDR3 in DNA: TGCGCCAGCAGCCTCTCCGCGATTAGCACAGATACGCAGTATTTT. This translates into CASSLSAISTDTQYF.

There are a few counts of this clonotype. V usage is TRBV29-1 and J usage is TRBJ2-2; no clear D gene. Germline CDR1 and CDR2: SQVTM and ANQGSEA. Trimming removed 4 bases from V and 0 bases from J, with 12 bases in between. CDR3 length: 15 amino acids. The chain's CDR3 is CSVVQAHTNTGELFF. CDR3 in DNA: TGCAGCGTTGTGCAGGCGCATACGAACACCGGGGAGCTGTTTTTT.

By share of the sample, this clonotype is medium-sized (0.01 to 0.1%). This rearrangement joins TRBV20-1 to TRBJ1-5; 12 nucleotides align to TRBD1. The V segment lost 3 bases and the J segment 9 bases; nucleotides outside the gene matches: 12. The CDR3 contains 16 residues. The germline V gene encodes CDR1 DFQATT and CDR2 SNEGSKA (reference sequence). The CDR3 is CSARGQGAYWGWPQHF. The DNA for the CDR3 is TGCAGTGCTAGGGGACAGGGGGCGTATTGGGGTTGGCCCCAGCATTTT.

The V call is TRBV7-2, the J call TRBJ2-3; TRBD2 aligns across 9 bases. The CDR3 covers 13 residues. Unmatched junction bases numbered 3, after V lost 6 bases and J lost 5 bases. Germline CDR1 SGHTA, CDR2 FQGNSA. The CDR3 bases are TGTGCCAGCAGGATAGCGGGAGAAGATACGCAGTATTTT. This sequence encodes CASRIAGEDTQYF.

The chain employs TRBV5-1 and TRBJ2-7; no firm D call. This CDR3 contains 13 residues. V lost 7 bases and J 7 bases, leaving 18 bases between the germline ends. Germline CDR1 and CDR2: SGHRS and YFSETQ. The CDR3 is CASSDVAPSEQYF. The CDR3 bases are TGCGCCAGCTCCGATGTGGCTCCTTCGGAGCAGTACTTC.

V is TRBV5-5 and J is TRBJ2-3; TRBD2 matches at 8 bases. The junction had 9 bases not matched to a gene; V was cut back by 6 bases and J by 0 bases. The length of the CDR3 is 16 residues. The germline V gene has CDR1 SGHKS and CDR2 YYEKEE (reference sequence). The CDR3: CASNPLAGTSTDTQYF. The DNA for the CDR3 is TGTGCCAGCAACCCCCTAGCGGGCACTAGCACAGATACGCAGTATTTT.

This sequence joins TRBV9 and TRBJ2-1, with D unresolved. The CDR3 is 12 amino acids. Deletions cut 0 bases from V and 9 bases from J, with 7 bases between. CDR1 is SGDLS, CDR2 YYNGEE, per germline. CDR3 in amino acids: CASSVDTREQFF. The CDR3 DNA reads TGTGCCAGCAGCGTAGACACTCGTGAGCAGTTCTTC. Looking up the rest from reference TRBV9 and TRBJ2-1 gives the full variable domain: DSGVTQTPKHLITATGQRVTLRCSPRSGDLSVYWYQQSLDQGLQFLIQYYNGEERAKGNILERFSAQQFPDLHSELNLSSLELGDSALYFCASSVDTREQFFGPGTRLTVL.

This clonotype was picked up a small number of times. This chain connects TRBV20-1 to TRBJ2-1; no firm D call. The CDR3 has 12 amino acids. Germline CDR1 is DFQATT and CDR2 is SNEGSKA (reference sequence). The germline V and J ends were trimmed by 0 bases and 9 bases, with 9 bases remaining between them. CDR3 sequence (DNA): TGCAGTGCTAGAGATCAGGCGGCTGAGCAGTTCTTC. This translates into CSARDQAAEQFF.

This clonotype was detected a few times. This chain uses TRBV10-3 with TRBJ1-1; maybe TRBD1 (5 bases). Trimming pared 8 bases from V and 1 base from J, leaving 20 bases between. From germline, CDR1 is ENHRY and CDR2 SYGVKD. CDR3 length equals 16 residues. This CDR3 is CAIQFGGAGSNTEAFF. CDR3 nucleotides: TGTGCCATCCAGTTTGGGGGTGCAGGGTCGAACACTGAAGCTTTCTTT.